This TCR beta chain was sequenced during a study of blood T cell repertoires in COVID-19. Seattle patients were enrolled during active infection and followed longitudinally. Deletions cut 2 bases from V and 0 bases from J, with 14 bases between. The germline V gene encodes CDR1 LGHNA and CDR2 YNFKEQ. This CDR3 has 16 amino acids. Data came from immunoSEQ multiplex PCR; TCRdb stores just in-frame clones and leaves some out. Among about 240,000 clones listed, roughly 76% were seen once. The receptor was derived from a woman older than 75 with COVID-19, enrolled during active disease. The material sequenced was peripheral blood. The chain employs TRBV4-2 and TRBJ2-7; possibly TRBD2 for D (5 bases). The CDR3 region is CASSQPLAGVSYEQYF. The CDR3 DNA is TGTGCCAGCAGCCAACCCCTTGCCGGGGTCTCCTACGAGCAGTACTTC.